Presented here are 21 T cell receptor beta chains from one specimen sequenced in a study of identical twins. TCRdb processed the 5' RACE reads anew with MiXCR; each CDR3 protein has one entry. The data hold about 690,000 distinct CDR3 sequences, with 6% to 6.5% observed a single time. The sample taken for sequencing was naive T cells sorted from blood. These receptors were collected from a man younger than 30 in good health.

This rearrangement joins TRBV18 to TRBJ2-2; D assignment may be TRBD1 or TRBD2 (6 bases each). V was cut by 3 bases and J by 1 base, with 12 bases left in between. The CDR3 sequence is 16 residues long. The V gene's germline CDR1 is KGHSH and CDR2 LQKENI. The CDR3 is CASSPPGGKNTGELFF. The CDR3 DNA reads TGTGCCAGCTCACCCCCCGGGGGCAAGAACACCGGGGAGCTGTTTTTT. The whole variable domain, remainder taken from reference TRBV18 and TRBJ2-2, is NAGVMQNPRHLVRRRGQEARLRCSPMKGHSHVYWYRQLPEEGLKFMVYLQKENIIDESGMPKERFSAEFPKEGPSILRIQQVVRGDSAAYFCASSPPGGKNTGELFFGEGSRLTVL.

This clonotype has just a few counts. The J gene is TRBJ2-1, the V gene TRBV7-3; D might be TRBD2 (5 bases). The CDR3 has 14 amino acids. Germline values: CDR1 SGHTA, CDR2 FQGTGA. V gave up 0 bases and J gave up 6 bases, with 9 bases separating them. The CDR3 sequence: CASSLTKDSNEQFF. CDR3 bases: TGTGCCAGCAGCTTAACTAAGGACTCCAATGAGCAGTTCTTC. Looking up the rest from reference TRBV7-3 and TRBJ2-1 gives the full variable domain: GAGVSQTPSNKVTEKGKYVELRCDPISGHTALYWYRQSLGQGPEFLIYFQGTGAADDSGLPNDRFFAVRPEGSVSTLKIQRTERGDSAVYLCASSLTKDSNEQFFGPGTRLTVL.

This clonotype was counted at least ten times. The chain combines TRBV6-5 with TRBJ2-7; TRBD2 matches at 8 bases. Looked up from germline, CDR1 is MNHEY and CDR2 is SVGAGI. V lost 8 bases and J lost 2; bases outside the gene matches: 5. This CDR3 comprises 13 residues. CDR3 sequence (DNA): TGTGCCAGCGTTGGGACTAGTCCCTACGAGCAGTACGTC. Amino acid sequence: CASVGTSPYEQYV.

This clonotype was seen repeatedly, ten times or more. The rearrangement joins TRBV24-1 to TRBJ2-6; no reliable D call. Between the trimmed V and J ends, which lost 6 bases and 0 bases, there was a span of 11 bases. The germline CDR1 and CDR2 sequences are KGHDR and SFDVKD. The CDR3 is made up of 16 amino acids. CDR3 nucleotide sequence: TGTGCCACCAGTCCAGGATCCTACTCTGGGGCCAACGTCCTGACTTTC. This gives the protein CATSPGSYSGANVLTF.

This clonotype was counted ten times or more. The chain combines TRBV6-5 with TRBJ2-1; 8 nucleotides line up with TRBD2. Per germline, CDR1 MNHEY and CDR2 SVGAGI. V was clipped by 0 bases and J by 1 base; unmatched bases: 5. The CDR3 has 17 amino acids. The CDR3 bases are TGTGCCAGCAGTTACTCGTACGGGACTAGTTCCTACAATGAGCAGTTCTTC. Translating it yields CASSYSYGTSSYNEQFF.

This clonotype has ten or more counts. The chain recombines TRBV20-1 with TRBJ2-3, with 7 bases aligning to TRBD2. With V trimmed by 1 base and J by 1 base, 11 bases remained unmatched. CDR3 length: 17 residues. CDR1 and CDR2 (germline): DFQATT, SNEGSKA (reference sequence). The DNA for the CDR3 is TGCAGTGCTAGAGGGCTAGCGGAGGGAAAACGCACAGATACGCAGTATTTT. Translated, it gives CSARGLAEGKRTDTQYF.

The gene calls are TRBV12-3 or TRBV12-4 and TRBJ2-4, with D perhaps matching TRBD2 (5 bases). Trimming left V 3 bases short and J 9 bases short, with 12 bases between. CDR3 size: 13 residues. As DNA, the CDR3 is TGTGCCAGCAGTTTCGGGGTCTCTCGCATTCAGTACTTC. Protein product: CASSFGVSRIQYF.

This clonotype was picked up many times. The chain uses TRBV29-1 and TRBJ2-3; no reliable D call. Germline V gene data show CDR1 as SQVTM and CDR2 as ANQGSEA. This CDR3 region has 13 residues. The V gene lost 4 bases and the J gene lost 5 bases, with 13 bases spanning the gap. CDR3: CSVVRETGDTQYF. CDR3 in DNA: TGCAGCGTTGTGCGTGAGACCGGAGATACGCAGTATTTT.

This chain joins TRBV18 and TRBJ2-6; 7 bases match TRBD1. Germline CDR1 KGHSH, CDR2 LQKENI. The CDR3 length is 15 residues. Trimming took 5 bases from V and 0 from J; bases not matched to a gene: 1. CDR3 in amino acids: CASSGQVSGANVLTF. Here the CDR3 DNA reads TGTGCCAGCTCAGGACAGGTCTCTGGGGCCAACGTCCTGACTTTC.

This clonotype was found a few times. The chain has TRBV7-9 and TRBJ2-5, with D possibly being TRBD2 (5 bases). The CDR3 contains 15 residues. Germline CDR1 and CDR2: SEHNR and FQNEAQ (reference sequence). V lost 2 bases and J lost 1, with 11 bases in between. Here the CDR3 reads CASSLFTGSQETQYF. Here the CDR3 DNA reads TGTGCCAGCAGCTTATTTACGGGGAGCCAAGAGACCCAGTACTTC. The full variable domain, with the rest looked up from reference TRBV7-9 and TRBJ2-5, is DTGVSQNPRHKITKRGQNVTFRCDPISEHNRLYWYRQTLGQGPEFLTYFQNEAQLEKSRLLSDRFSAERPKGSFSTLEIQRTEQGDSAMYLCASSLFTGSQETQYFGPGTRLLVL.

This clonotype was found many times. The chain couples TRBV20-1 to TRBJ2-1, with TRBD2 matching over 8 bases. V trimming: 2 bases; J trimming: 8 bases; junction bases outside the gene matches: 8. This CDR3 is built from 14 residues. Germline CDR1 and CDR2: DFQATT and SNEGSKA (reference sequence). The CDR3 region is CSARSGSAKDEQFF. The CDR3 DNA is TGCAGTGCTAGAAGCGGGAGTGCTAAGGATGAGCAGTTCTTC.

This clonotype showed up many times. This chain uses TRBV5-1 with TRBJ2-1; D gene uncertain. The CDR3 is made up of 14 amino acids. Germline CDR1 and CDR2: SGHRS and YFSETQ. V was shortened by 0 bases and J by 5 bases, with 9 bases between the two germline ends. As DNA, the CDR3 is TGCGCCAGCAGCTTGGAGTGGGCGGACAATGAGCAGTTCTTC. This encodes CASSLEWADNEQFF. The full variable domain, rest sourced from reference TRBV5-1 and TRBJ2-1, is KAGVTQTPRYLIKTRGQQVTLSCSPISGHRSVSWYQQTPGQGLQFLFEYFSETQRNKGNFPGRFSGRQFSNSRSEMNVSTLELGDSALYLCASSLEWADNEQFFGPGTRLTVL.

This clonotype was counted a few times. The J gene is TRBJ2-1, the V gene TRBV12-3 or TRBV12-4, with 8 bases matching TRBD2. V lost 2 bases, J lost 6 bases, and 3 bases stayed unmatched. The CDR3 extends over 14 amino acids. CDR3 loop: CASSLWLAGNEQFF. As DNA, the CDR3 is TGTGCCAGCAGTTTATGGCTAGCGGGCAATGAGCAGTTCTTC.

CDR3 coding DNA: TGCAGTGCTAGAGATAGCGGGAGTTACAATGAGCAGTTCTTC. Protein product: CSARDSGSYNEQFF. V and J are TRBV20-1 and TRBJ2-1; 9 nucleotides align to TRBD2. This CDR3 comprises 14 residues. V shed 0 bases, J shed 4 bases, and the junction held 1 base outside the gene matches. Germline V gene data show CDR1 as DFQATT and CDR2 as SNEGSKA (reference sequence).

In its sample, this clonotype was seen many times. The chain couples TRBV5-6 to TRBJ2-5, with D perhaps TRBD2 (5 bases). The germline CDR1 and CDR2 sequences are SGHDT and YYEEEE. Trimming shortened V by 5 bases and J by 2 bases, and 16 bases separated the two germline ends. The CDR3 spans 15 residues. CDR3 residues: CASRPSVDFQETQYF. For the CDR3, the DNA is TGTGCCAGCAGGCCGAGCGTGGACTTTCAAGAGACCCAGTACTTC.

This clonotype was detected a few times. The V call is TRBV10-3, the J call TRBJ1-2; D might be TRBD1 (5 bases). The CDR3 is 16 amino acids. CDR1 and CDR2 (germline): ENHRY, SYGVKD. Trimming pared 3 bases from V and 4 bases from J, leaving 18 bases between. As DNA, the CDR3 is TGTGCCATCAGTGACCACCATAGGGGATTTAGCTATGGCTACACCTTC. Its translation: CAISDHHRGFSYGYTF.

This clonotype was observed many times. The chain recombines TRBV7-9 with TRBJ2-3; 10 positions match TRBD2. V shed 5 bases and J 3 bases; nucleotides not matched to a gene: 5. There are 15 residues in the CDR3. The V gene's germline CDR1 is SEHNR and CDR2 FQNEAQ (reference sequence). CDR3 nucleotide sequence: TGTGCCAGCAGCCCAGCGGGAGGGCCGACAGATACGCAGTATTTT. This codes for CASSPAGGPTDTQYF. The full variable domain, its missing parts supplied by reference TRBV7-9 and TRBJ2-3, is DTGVSQNPRHKITKRGQNVTFRCDPISEHNRLYWYRQTLGQGPEFLTYFQNEAQLEKSRLLSDRFSAERPKGSFSTLEIQRTEQGDSAMYLCASSPAGGPTDTQYFGPGTRLTVL.

This clonotype was seen repeatedly, ten times or more. The chain has TRBV20-1 and TRBJ2-1; a possible D gene is TRBD1 (6 bases). Germline CDR1 and CDR2: DFQATT and SNEGSKA (reference sequence). The CDR3 runs to 11 residues. The ends were cut back, 3 bases at V and 12 bases at J, with 12 bases in the middle. The CDR3 loop is CSASGQGTQFF. Written as DNA, the CDR3 is TGCAGTGCTAGTGGTCAGGGGACGCAGTTCTTC.

This clonotype was observed a few times. The V call is TRBV4-3, the J call TRBJ2-5; 9 bases fit TRBD2. V shed 1 base, J shed 4 bases, and the junction held 13 bases outside the gene matches. Per germline, CDR1 LGHNA and CDR2 YSLEER. The CDR3 length is 18 residues. The CDR3 nucleotides read TGCGCCAGCAGCCAAGGGTCTAGCGGGAAGCGGAGTGGAGAGACCCAGTACTTC. Protein sequence: CASSQGSSGKRSGETQYF.

This clonotype was seen many times. The rearrangement joins TRBV29-1 to TRBJ1-3; 7 bases are a match to TRBD1. The CDR3 sequence is 12 residues long. CDR1 and CDR2 (germline): SQVTM, ANQGSEA. V was clipped by 6 bases and J by 6 bases; unmatched bases: 5. The CDR3 spells CSVGQNQNTIYF. In DNA form, the CDR3 reads TGCAGCGTGGGACAGAATCAAAACACCATATATTTT.

V usage is TRBV7-2 and J usage is TRBJ2-1; 11 positions match TRBD2. This CDR3 comprises 15 residues. Germline loops: CDR1 SGHTA, CDR2 FQGNSA. J lost 3 bases, V lost 5 bases, and 3 bases had no gene match. The CDR3: CASSRLAGNYNEQFF. The CDR3 coding sequence is TGTGCCAGCAGCCGACTAGCGGGAAACTACAATGAGCAGTTCTTC.